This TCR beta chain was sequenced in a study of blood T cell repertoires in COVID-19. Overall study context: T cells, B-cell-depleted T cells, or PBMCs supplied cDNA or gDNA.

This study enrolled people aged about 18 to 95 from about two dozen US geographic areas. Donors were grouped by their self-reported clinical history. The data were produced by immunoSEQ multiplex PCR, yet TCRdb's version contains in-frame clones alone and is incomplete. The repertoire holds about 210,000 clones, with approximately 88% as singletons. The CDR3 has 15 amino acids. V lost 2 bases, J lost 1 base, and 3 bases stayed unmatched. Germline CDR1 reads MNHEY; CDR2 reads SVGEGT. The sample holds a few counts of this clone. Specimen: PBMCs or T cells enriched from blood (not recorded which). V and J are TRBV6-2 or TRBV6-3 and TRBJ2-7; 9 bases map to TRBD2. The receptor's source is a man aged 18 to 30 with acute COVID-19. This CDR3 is CASSYGLAGSYEQYF. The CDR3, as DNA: TGTGCCAGCAGTTACGGGCTAGCGGGGTCCTACGAGCAGTACTTC.